The 9 T cell receptor beta chains below come from one sample, sequenced in a study of blood T cell repertoires in COVID-19 (dated by TCRdb to the early 2020s). Library creation used the immunoSEQ multiplex PCR assay. TCRdb mirrors the immuneACCESS table, restricted to in-frame sequences. Some clones are absent from its copies; in checked studies, under half trace to an unresolved V gene, and the reason for the others is unknown. For this sample the table gives 50,000 to 75,000 clones, of which over 65% were detected only once. Of the sample, about 20% is held by the ten largest clones. Sequencing was carried out using peripheral blood. These receptors were taken from a man older than 75 with active or convalescent COVID-19.

This chain connects TRBV4-1 to TRBJ2-5; 7 bases are a match to TRBD2. The CDR3 runs to 16 residues. The germline gives CDR1 MGHRA, CDR2 YSYEKL. J gave up 5 bases and V 1 base, and 10 bases lay outside the gene matches. As DNA, the CDR3 is TGCGCCAGCAGCCAAGCCCGGACTAGAGGTCGGGAGACCCAGTACTTC. It specifies CASSQARTRGRETQYF.

V usage is TRBV12-3 or TRBV12-4 and J usage is TRBJ1-1; possible D gene TRBD1, 5 bases. The CDR3 runs to 13 residues. Trimming removed 6 bases at V and 0 bases at J, with 8 bases between. The CDR3 region is CASSETVNTEAFF. In nucleotides, the CDR3 is TGTGCCAGCAGCGAGACAGTGAACACTGAAGCTTTCTTT.

The chain combines TRBV5-8 with TRBJ1-2; possibly TRBD1 for D (5 bases). V dropped 2 bases and J dropped 8 bases, with 13 bases sitting between them. The CDR3 extends over 13 amino acids. The germline CDR1 and CDR2 sequences are SGHTS and YDEGEE. The CDR3 here is CASSFQGTGGYTF. CDR3 bases: TGTGCCAGCAGCTTCCAGGGTACAGGAGGCTACACCTTC.

The rearrangement links TRBV7-9 to TRBJ2-3, with 9 bases aligning to TRBD1. Germline V CDR1 and CDR2: SEHNR, FQNEAQ (reference sequence). CDR3 length equals 16 residues. V trimming: 3 bases; J trimming: 6 bases; junction bases outside the gene matches: 10. CDR3 in amino acids: CASSFGQGLFMDTQYF. The CDR3 region has the DNA TGTGCCAGCAGCTTCGGACAGGGGCTCTTCATGGATACGCAGTATTTT. The variable domain in full, with the rest retrieved from reference TRBV7-9 and TRBJ2-3, is DTGVSQNPRHKITKRGQNVTFRCDPISEHNRLYWYRQTLGQGPEFLTYFQNEAQLEKSRLLSDRFSAERPKGSFSTLEIQRTEQGDSAMYLCASSFGQGLFMDTQYFGPGTRLTVL.

This clone was picked up a small number of times. The V gene is TRBV28, the J gene TRBJ1-5; the D gene is possibly TRBD1 (6 bases). CDR3 length: 14 residues. V lost 3 bases to trimming and J lost 7 bases, with 13 bases between them. Germline CDR1 MDHEN, CDR2 SYDVKM. This CDR3 is CASSFPQGRQPQHF. In DNA, the CDR3 is TGTGCCAGCAGTTTCCCACAGGGCAGACAGCCCCAGCATTTT. The whole variable domain, filled in from reference TRBV28 and TRBJ1-5, reads DVKVTQSSRYLVKRTGEKVFLECVQDMDHENMFWYRQDPGLGLRLIYFSYDVKMKEKGDIPEGYSVSREKKERFSLILESASTNQTSMYLCASSFPQGRQPQHFGDGTRLSIL.

This chain connects TRBV11-3 to TRBJ2-7; 7 nucleotides line up with TRBD1. The germline gives CDR1 SGHNT, CDR2 YENEEA. The V gene end was trimmed by 4 bases and the J gene end by 0 bases; junction bases not matched to a gene: 3. This CDR3 has 14 residues. The CDR3 here is CASSSHRGSYEQYF. DNA of the CDR3: TGTGCCAGCAGCTCCCACAGGGGCTCCTACGAGCAGTACTTC.

A remark on this clone: Relative to the germline gene, one junction end is altered; a read error may explain this. The chain couples TRBV10-1 to TRBJ1-2, with D hard to call. CDR3 length equals 11 residues. Looked up from germline, CDR1 is WNHNN and CDR2 is SYGVQD (reference sequence). DNA of the CDR3: TGCGCCAGCAGTAACGGCGGGCACATTGTCTTC. It specifies CASSNGGHIVF.

This chain links TRBV9 with TRBJ2-7; tentative D call: TRBD1 (6 bases). The CDR3 is 14 residues long. Trimming took off 2 bases at V and 2 bases at J, with 11 bases between the two ends. CDR1 and CDR2 (germline): SGDLS, YYNGEE. The CDR3 region is CASSVAGDPYEQYF. Written as DNA, the CDR3 is TGTGCCAGCAGCGTCGCAGGGGACCCCTACGAGCAGTACTTC.

The chain joins TRBV7-2 to TRBJ2-1, with 7 bases matching TRBD1. CDR3 length: 14 amino acids. Germline V gives CDR1 SGHTA, CDR2 FQGNSA. The ends lost 4 bases at V and 6 bases at J; junction bases unmatched: 6. CDR3 in DNA: TGTGCCAGCAGCTCCGGACAGGCTGTCAATGAGCAGTTCTTC. Protein: CASSSGQAVNEQFF.